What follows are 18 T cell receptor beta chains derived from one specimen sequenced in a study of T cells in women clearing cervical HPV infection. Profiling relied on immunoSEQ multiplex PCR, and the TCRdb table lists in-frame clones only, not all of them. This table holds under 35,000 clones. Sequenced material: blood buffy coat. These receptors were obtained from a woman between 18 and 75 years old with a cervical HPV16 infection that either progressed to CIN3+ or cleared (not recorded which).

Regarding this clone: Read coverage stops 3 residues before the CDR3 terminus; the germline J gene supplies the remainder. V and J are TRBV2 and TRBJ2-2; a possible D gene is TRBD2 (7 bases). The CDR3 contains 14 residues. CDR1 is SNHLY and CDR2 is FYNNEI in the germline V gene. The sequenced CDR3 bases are TGTGCCAGCAGTGGCAGGGGAGGGAATGAAAAG. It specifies CASSGRGGNEK. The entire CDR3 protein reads CASSGRGGNEKLFF. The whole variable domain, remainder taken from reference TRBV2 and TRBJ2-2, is EPEVTQTPSHQVTQMGQEVILRCVPISNHLYFYWYRQILGQKVEFLVSFYNNEISEKSEIFDDQFSVERPDGSNFTLKIRSTKLEDSAMYFCASSGRGGNEKLFFGEGSRLTVL.

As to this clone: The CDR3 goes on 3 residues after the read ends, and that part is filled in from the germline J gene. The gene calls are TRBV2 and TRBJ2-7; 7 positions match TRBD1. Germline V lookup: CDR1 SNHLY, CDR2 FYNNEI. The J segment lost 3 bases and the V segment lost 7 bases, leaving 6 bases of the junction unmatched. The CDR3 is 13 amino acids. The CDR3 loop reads CASKWDSFYEQYF. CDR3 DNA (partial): TGTGCCAGCAAATGGGACAGCTTCTACGAG. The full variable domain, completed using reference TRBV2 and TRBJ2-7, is EPEVTQTPSHQVTQMGQEVILRCVPISNHLYFYWYRQILGQKVEFLVSFYNNEISEKSEIFDDQFSVERPDGSNFTLKIRSTKLEDSAMYFCASKWDSFYEQYFGPGTRLTVT.

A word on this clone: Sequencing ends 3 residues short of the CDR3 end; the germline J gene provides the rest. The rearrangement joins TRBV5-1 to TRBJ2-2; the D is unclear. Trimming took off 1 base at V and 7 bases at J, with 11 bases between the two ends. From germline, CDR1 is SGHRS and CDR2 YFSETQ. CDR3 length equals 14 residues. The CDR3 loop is CASSLFQGHGELFF. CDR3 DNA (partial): TGCGCCAGCAGCTTGTTTCAAGGGCACGGGGAG. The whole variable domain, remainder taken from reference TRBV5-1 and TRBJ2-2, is KAGVTQTPRYLIKTRGQQVTLSCSPISGHRSVSWYQQTPGQGLQFLFEYFSETQRNKGNFPGRFSGRQFSNSRSEMNVSTLELGDSALYLCASSLFQGHGELFFGEGSRLTVL.

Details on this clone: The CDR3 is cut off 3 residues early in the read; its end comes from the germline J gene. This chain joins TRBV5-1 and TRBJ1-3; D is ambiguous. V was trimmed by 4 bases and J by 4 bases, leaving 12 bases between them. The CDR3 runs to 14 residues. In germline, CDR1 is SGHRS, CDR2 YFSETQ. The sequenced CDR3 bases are TGCGCCAGCAGCCCCCAAGCTTCCGGAAACACC. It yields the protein CASSPQASGNT. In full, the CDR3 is CASSPQASGNTIYF.

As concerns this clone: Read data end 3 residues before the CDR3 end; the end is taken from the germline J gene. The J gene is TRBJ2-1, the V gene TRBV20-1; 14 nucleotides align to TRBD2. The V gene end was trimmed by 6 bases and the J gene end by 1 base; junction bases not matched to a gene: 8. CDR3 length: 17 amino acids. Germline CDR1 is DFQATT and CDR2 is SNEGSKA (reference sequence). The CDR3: CSAWTSGGSASYNEQFF. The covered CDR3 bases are TGCAGTGCCTGGACTAGCGGGGGGTCCGCTTCCTACAATGAG.

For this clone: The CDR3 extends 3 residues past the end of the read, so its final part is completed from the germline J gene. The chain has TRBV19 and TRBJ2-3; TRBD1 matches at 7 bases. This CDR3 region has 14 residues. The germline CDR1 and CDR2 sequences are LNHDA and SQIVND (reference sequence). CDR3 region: CASWNRGSKETQYF. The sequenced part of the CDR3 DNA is TGTGCCAGTTGGAACAGGGGATCTAAAGAGACG.

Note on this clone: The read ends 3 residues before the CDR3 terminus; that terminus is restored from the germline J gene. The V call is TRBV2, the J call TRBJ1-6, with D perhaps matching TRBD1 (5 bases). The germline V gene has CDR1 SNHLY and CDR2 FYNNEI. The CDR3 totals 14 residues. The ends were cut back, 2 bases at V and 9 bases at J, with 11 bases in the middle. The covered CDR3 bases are TGTGCCAGCAGTGAAAGCCGGGGGACTTCACCC. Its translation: CASSESRGTSP. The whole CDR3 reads CASSESRGTSPLHF.

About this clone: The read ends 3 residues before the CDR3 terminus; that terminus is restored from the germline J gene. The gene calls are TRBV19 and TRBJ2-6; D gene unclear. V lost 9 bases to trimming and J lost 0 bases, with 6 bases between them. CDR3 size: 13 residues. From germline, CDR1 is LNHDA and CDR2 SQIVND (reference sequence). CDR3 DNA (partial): TGTGCCAGCGGGTTCTCTGGGGCCAACGTC. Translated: CASGFSGANV. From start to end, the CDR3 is CASGFSGANVLTF.

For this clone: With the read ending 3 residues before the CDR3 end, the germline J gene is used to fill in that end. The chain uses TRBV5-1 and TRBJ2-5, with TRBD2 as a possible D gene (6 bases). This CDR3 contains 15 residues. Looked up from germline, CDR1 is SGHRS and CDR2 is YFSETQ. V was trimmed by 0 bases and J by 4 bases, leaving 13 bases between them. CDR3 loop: CASSLESRGVETQYF. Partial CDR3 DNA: TGCGCCAGCAGCTTGGAGTCGCGGGGAGTAGAGACC.

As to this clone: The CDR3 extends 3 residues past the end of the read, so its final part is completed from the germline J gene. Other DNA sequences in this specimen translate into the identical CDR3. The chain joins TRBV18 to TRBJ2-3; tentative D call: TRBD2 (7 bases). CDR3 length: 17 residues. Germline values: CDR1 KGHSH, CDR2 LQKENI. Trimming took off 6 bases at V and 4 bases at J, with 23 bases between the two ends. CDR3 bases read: TGTGCCAGCTCCCCCCCGGGGGCACTAGCGAAGTCAGATACG. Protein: CASSPPGALAKSDT. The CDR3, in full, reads CASSPPGALAKSDTQYF.

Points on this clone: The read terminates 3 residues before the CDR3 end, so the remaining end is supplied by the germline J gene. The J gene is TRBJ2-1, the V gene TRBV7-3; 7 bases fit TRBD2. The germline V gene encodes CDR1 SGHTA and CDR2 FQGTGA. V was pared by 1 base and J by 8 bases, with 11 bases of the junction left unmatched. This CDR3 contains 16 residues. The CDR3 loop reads CASSLIGLAVNDEQFF. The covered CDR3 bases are TGTGCCAGCAGCTTAATAGGTCTAGCGGTCAACGATGAG. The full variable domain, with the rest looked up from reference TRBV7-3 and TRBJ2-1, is GAGVSQTPSNKVTEKGKYVELRCDPISGHTALYWYRQSLGQGPEFLIYFQGTGAADDSGLPNDRFFAVRPEGSVSTLKIQRTERGDSAVYLCASSLIGLAVNDEQFFGPGTRLTVL.

This CDR3 is CSAHSGGPKNEQFF. CDR3 DNA (partial): TGCAGTGCGCACTCCGGGGGGCCAAAGAATGAG. The genes are TRBV20-1 and TRBJ2-1, with a weak D call TRBD2 (7 bases). The CDR3 end falls 3 residues outside the read, so it is completed with the germline J gene. Trimming cost V 6 bases and J 7 bases, with 19 bases left between them. Germline CDR1 and CDR2: DFQATT and SNEGSKA (reference sequence). CDR3 length equals 14 residues.

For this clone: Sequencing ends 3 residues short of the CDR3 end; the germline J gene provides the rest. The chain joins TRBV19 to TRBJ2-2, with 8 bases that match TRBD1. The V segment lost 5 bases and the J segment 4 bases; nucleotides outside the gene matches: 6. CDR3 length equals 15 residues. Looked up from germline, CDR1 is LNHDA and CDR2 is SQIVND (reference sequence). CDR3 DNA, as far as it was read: TGTGCCAGTAGTGCCCGGACAGGGACCACCGGGGAG. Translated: CASSARTGTTGE. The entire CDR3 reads CASSARTGTTGELFF.

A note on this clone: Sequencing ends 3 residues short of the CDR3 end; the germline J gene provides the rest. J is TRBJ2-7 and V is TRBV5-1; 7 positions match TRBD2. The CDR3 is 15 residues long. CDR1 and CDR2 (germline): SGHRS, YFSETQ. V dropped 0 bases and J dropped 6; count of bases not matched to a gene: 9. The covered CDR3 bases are TGCGCCAGCAGCTTGGATGGGCAGGGAGGGCGCGAG. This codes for CASSLDGQGGRE. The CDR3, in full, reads CASSLDGQGGREQYF.

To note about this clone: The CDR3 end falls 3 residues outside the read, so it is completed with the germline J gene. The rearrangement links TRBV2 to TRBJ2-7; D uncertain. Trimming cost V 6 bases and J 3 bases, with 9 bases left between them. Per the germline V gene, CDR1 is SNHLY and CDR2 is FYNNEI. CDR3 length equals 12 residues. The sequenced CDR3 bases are TGTGCCAGCAGGGAATTATTCTACGAG. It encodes CASRELFYE. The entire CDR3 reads CASRELFYEQYF. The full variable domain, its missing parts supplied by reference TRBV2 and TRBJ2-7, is EPEVTQTPSHQVTQMGQEVILRCVPISNHLYFYWYRQILGQKVEFLVSFYNNEISEKSEIFDDQFSVERPDGSNFTLKIRSTKLEDSAMYFCASRELFYEQYFGPGTRLTVT.

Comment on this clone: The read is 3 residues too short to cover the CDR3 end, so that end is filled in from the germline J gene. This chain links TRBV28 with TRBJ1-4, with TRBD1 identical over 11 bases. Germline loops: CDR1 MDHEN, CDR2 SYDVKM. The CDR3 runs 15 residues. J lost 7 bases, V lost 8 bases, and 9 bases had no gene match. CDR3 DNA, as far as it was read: TGTGCCAGCTCCTCCCTAGGGACAGGGGGTGAAAAA. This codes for CASSSLGTGGEK. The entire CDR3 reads CASSSLGTGGEKLFF.

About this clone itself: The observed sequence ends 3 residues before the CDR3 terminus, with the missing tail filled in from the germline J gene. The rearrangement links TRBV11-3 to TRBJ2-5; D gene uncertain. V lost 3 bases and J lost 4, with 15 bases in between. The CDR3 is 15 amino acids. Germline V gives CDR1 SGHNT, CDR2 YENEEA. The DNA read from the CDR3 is TGTGCCAGCAGCTTGGAAGGGCGCCCCACAGAGACC. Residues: CASSLEGRPTET. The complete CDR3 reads CASSLEGRPTETQYF.

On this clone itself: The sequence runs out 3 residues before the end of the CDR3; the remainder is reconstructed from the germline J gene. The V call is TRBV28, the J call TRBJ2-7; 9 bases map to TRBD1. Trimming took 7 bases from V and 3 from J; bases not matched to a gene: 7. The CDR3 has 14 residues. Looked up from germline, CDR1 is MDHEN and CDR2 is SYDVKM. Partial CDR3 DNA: TGTGCCAGCACCCCGACAGGGGGGATCTACGAG. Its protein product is CASTPTGGIYE. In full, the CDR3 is CASTPTGGIYEQYF.